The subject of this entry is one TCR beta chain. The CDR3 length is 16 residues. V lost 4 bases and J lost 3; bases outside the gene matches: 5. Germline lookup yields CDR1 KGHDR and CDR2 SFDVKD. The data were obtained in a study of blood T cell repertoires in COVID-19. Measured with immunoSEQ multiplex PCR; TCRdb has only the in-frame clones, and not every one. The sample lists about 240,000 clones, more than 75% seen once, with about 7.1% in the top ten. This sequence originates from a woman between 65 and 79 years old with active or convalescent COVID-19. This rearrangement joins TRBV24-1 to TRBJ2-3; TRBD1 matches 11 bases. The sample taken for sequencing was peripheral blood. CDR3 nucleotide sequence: TGTGCCACCAGTGACCGGGACAGGGGGGGTACAGATACGCAGTATTTT. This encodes CATSDRDRGGTDTQYF.